This TCR beta chain emerged from a study of blood T cell repertoires in COVID-19 (dated by TCRdb to 2018 to 2021). A note on the overall study: Samples covering the acute and convalescent phases of COVID-19 were provided by collaborators in the United States, Italy and Spain. The material from the prospective study consisted of cDNA or gDNA derived from T cells, B-cell-depleted T cells, or PBMCs. Deeply sampled blood TCRbeta repertoires from subjects exposed to, actively infected with, or recovered from COVID-19 were included in the dataset. A freely available public database, intended as a resource for researchers studying the immune response to SARS-CoV-2, is where the repertoires were released. The samples were drawn from the first 160 participants of the ongoing ImmuneRACE study and from more than 1,000 subjects provided by 6 global collaborators. The sample metadata nearly always contained a de-identified subject ID, COVID-19 status, age in years and sex. HLA class I and class II types, where available, came from metadata supplied by the sample provider rather than from assay-based typing. What the authors observed across the whole study: The quantity of clinical and demographic metadata differed by source and by participant and was supplied without curation.

TCRbeta CDR3 regions were amplified from genomic DNA by means of the immunoSEQ Assay, a bias-controlled multiplex PCR. The authors processed their data as follows. The number of nucleated cells in each sample was estimated by amplification of reference gene primers within the assay. To quantify the absolute abundance of each unique TCRbeta CDR3 rearrangement, sequence reads were collapsed and filtered. For each sample, productive Simpson clonality was calculated by taking the square root of Simpson's diversity index across productive rearrangements. What TCRdb holds here is the immuneACCESS table cut down to in-frame rearrangements. Part of the clones is not present; checked against another copy, under half of the missing clones reflect an unresolved V gene, and the others are unexplained. The D gene and trimming were derived from the DNA, and the V and J assignments and clone size from that table. For this sample there are 400,000 to 450,000 clones; 70% to 90% appear just once. The ten largest clonotypes hold roughly 0.76% of the sample.

One collaborating source in Seattle enrolled patients while the patients were actively infected and followed the patients over time throughout the course of disease. The collaborating institutions used their own protocols to collect whole blood in K2EDTA tubes. For TCRbeta analysis, collaborators shipped samples as frozen whole blood, isolated PBMCs, or DNA extracted from either of those sample types. CDR1 and CDR2, looked up from the germline V gene, are SNHLY and FYNNEI. The CDR3 has 13 amino acids, counting the end cysteine and phenylalanine. Just CDR3 DNA is preserved here, 39 bases in frame from base 1. V lost 2 bases and J lost 7 bases; the stretch between them is 11 bases long. As concerns this clone: The specificity of this receptor is unknown. Per-nucleotide qualities are absent, and no much larger clonotype sits a single base away.

The source of this sequence is a man between 18 and 29 years old with COVID-19, enrolled during active disease. In this chain, TRBV2 is recombined with TRBJ1-1; matching of 6 bases hints at TRBD1 as the D gene. Sequenced: peripheral blood. CDR3 reads: CASSENRENEAFF. The DNA sequence follows: TGTGCCAGCAGTGAAAACAGGGAAAATGAAGCTTTCTTT.